The TCR beta chain described here comes from a study of cytomegalovirus exposure and HLA in healthy donors. Primers: 60 Vbeta forward and 13 Jbeta reverse. Libraries were prepared by immunoSEQ multiplex PCR; TCRdb keeps only in-frame clonotypes and omits some of them. The sample has approximately 210,000 clones; more than 70% are singletons. V gave up 6 bases and J gave up 6 bases; unmatched junction bases: 8. The CDR3 spans 13 residues. Germline V CDR1 and CDR2: GTSNPN, SVGIG (reference sequence). This clone appeared a few times. The rearrangement joins TRBV30 to TRBJ1-5, with 7 positions matching TRBD1. The source of this sequence is a woman aged 40 to 50 in good health and CMV-seronegative. Sample: PBMCs. The CDR3 DNA is TGTGCCTGTAAGGGGGCGCCCGGTCAGCCCCAGCATTTT. It is translated as CACKGAPGQPQHF.